This TCR beta chain was sequenced during a study of cytomegalovirus exposure and HLA in healthy donors. Assay: immunoSEQ multiplex PCR; the TCRdb copy retains only in-frame clones and omits some. The table includes 56,000 or so clones, around nine tenths detected once. Study-wide results and caveats: According to the study, around 150 TCR beta chains were cytomegalovirus-associated. The tendency of first-cohort TCR clusters to co-occur in the 90 to 150 validation repertoires emerged from a later analysis.

As to this clone: The antigen is undetermined.

Unmatched junction bases numbered 8, after V lost 6 bases and J lost 9 bases. Germline values: CDR1 MNHNS, CDR2 SASEGT. The CDR3 runs 14 residues. The sequenced material came from PBMCs. The receptor comes from a young man in good health and CMV-seronegative. This chain connects TRBV6-1 to TRBJ2-1, with 10 bases that match TRBD1. The DNA for the CDR3 is TGTGCCAGCAGGAGAGGACAGGGGGGAGGTGAGCAGTTCTTC. Translation gives CASRRGQGGGEQFF.